Sequencing of this TCR beta chain was carried out in a study of T-cell reconstitution after alpha-beta-depleted transplantation in children. Study-wide results and caveats: Day-60 TCRbeta diversity that was high in some patients was derived from surviving recipient T cells and thymic progenitors. Hyperexpanded clones declined; after one year, newly produced T cells mostly supplied diversity. Reportedly, roughly two months post-transplant, alpha-beta T cells arose from several hundred expanded graft clones.

As for this clonotype: Its antigen remains unknown.

Preparation of the TCRbeta library was carried out with unique molecular identifiers. TCRdb itself ran the PCR reads through MiXCR, one entry per CDR3 protein. Of approximately 1,000,000 distinct CDR3 sequences in the sample, 25% to 30% were seen once. Sequencing used PBMCs, mostly from graft donor cells, obtained 360 days after TCRalphabeta/CD19-depleted stem cell transplant. This clonotype originated in a boy under two years old who had a stem cell transplant for SCID, so the T cells may come from the graft donor.

Written as DNA, the CDR3 is TGTGCCAGCAGTGACCGGCTAGCTGGGCCCAATGAGCAGTTCTTC. This encodes CASSDRLAGPNEQFF. The chain couples TRBV25-1 to TRBJ2-1; D may be TRBD2 (5 bases). The V gene lost 3 bases and the J gene lost 6 bases, with 15 bases spanning the gap. CDR1 is MGHDK and CDR2 is SYGVNS in the germline V gene. The CDR3 is 15 amino acids. The entire variable domain, with the rest obtained from reference TRBV25-1 and TRBJ2-1, is as follows: EADIYQTPRYLVIGTGKKITLECSQTMGHDKMYWYQQDPGMELHLIHYSYGVNSTEKGDLSSESTVSRIRTEHFPLTLESARPSHTSQYLCASSDRLAGPNEQFFGPGTRLTVL.